This is a list of T cell receptor beta chains from one sample in a study of blood T cell repertoires in COVID-19. Sequencing used immunoSEQ multiplex PCR; TCRdb keeps in-frame clones, though not all of them. Of about 220,000 clones in the sample, 84% were seen once. The source material was peripheral blood. These receptor sequences come from a man aged 45-65 years with active or convalescent COVID-19. Both conserved end residues are part of each CDR3. D genes are given only for firm matches. Size values are once, few and many counts, or a class for expanded clones, and some rows have none.

>TRBJ2-3|TRBV9|TRBD2|.|18
TGTGCCAGCAGCGTAGGAACACTAGCGGGGGAGCCCACAGATACGCAGTATTTT
CASSVGTLAGEPTDTQYF
>TRBJ2-3|TRBV7-6|.|.|15
TGTGCCAGCAGCTTAGTGGGGGGGCCCGCAGATACGCAGTATTTT
CASSLVGGPADTQYF
>TRBJ2-1|TRBV5-1|TRBD2|once|14
TGCGCCAGCAGCCCCGGGACTAGCGGGAGACGGCAGTTCTTC
CASSPGTSGRRQFF
>TRBJ2-3|TRBV24-1|TRBD2|.|17
TGTGCCACCAGTGATCCAAGACTAGCGGGGGGCCCCGATACGCAGTATTTT
CATSDPRLAGGPDTQYF
>TRBJ2-5|TRBV9|TRBD2|few|15
TGTGCCAGCAGCGCGACTAGCGGAACCTCAGGGACCCAGTACTTC
CASSATSGTSGTQYF
>TRBJ1-6|TRBV2|.|.|15
TGTGCCAGCAGTGAATACAGGGAGTTTGGTTCACCCCTCCACTTT
CASSEYREFGSPLHF
>TRBJ2-2|TRBV4-3|TRBD1|.|16
TGCGCCAGCAGCCAAGATCGGGACAGGAACACCGGGGAGCTGTTTTTT
CASSQDRDRNTGELFF
>TRBJ1-2|TRBV27|.|once|15
TGTGCCAGCAGTTTATCGGCAGGACAGATCTATGGCTACACCTTC
CASSLSAGQIYGYTF
>TRBJ2-3|TRBV6-5|TRBD1|.|14
TGTGCCAGCAGTTACTCGCAGGGGGTAGATACGCAGTATTTT
CASSYSQGVDTQYF
>TRBJ1-2|TRBV19|TRBD1|.|14
TGTGCCAGTAGTATCTGGACAGGAGACTATGGCTACACCTTC
CASSIWTGDYGYTF
>TRBJ2-7|TRBV3-1/TRBV3-2|TRBD2|few|17
TGTGCCAGCAGCCAAGATGGGACTAGCGGGAGTTCCTACGAGCAGTACTTC
CASSQDGTSGSSYEQYF
>TRBJ1-6|TRBV27|.|.|16
TGTGCCAGCAGTTGGGCCCCAAGCTCCTATAATTCACCCCTCCACTTT
CASSWAPSSYNSPLHF
>TRBJ1-2|TRBV6-2/TRBV6-3|TRBD1|.|16
TGTGCCAGCAGTTACCCGCCGGGACAGCAGTCCTATGGCTACACCTTC
CASSYPPGQQSYGYTF
>TRBJ1-6|TRBV10-3|TRBD1|.|15
TGTGCCATCAGTGCGACAGGGGGCGATAATTCACCCCTCCACTTT
CAISATGGDNSPLHF
>TRBJ1-5|TRBV27|.|.|15
TGTGCCAGCAGTTTAAGGGGGTCCGTCAATCAGCCCCAGCATTTT
CASSLRGSVNQPQHF
>TRBJ1-1|TRBV2|TRBD1|.|14
TGTGCCAGCAGGACGGACAGGGAGAACACTGAAGCTTTCTTT
CASRTDRENTEAFF
>TRBJ1-1|TRBV28|TRBD1|.|15
TGTGCCAGCAGTCCATTGACAGGGGTGGACACTGAAGCTTTCTTT
CASSPLTGVDTEAFF
>TRBJ1-2|TRBV28|.|.|13
TGTGCCAGCAGTTATCCGAGAAGAGGTGGCTACACCTTC
CASSYPRRGGYTF
>TRBJ2-7|TRBV4-1|.|.|14
TGCGCCAGCAGCCAAGGGACCAGCGGATACGAGCAGTACTTC
CASSQGTSGYEQYF
>TRBJ1-2|TRBV6-5|TRBD1|many|16
TGTGCCAGCAGTTACTCCGGGACAGCGAGCTTCTATGGCTACACCTTC
CASSYSGTASFYGYTF
>TRBJ1-1|TRBV11-1|TRBD1|few|15
TGTGCCAGCAGCTCAAGACAGGGGGCGCGGACTGAAGCTTTCTTT
CASSSRQGARTEAFF
>TRBJ2-5|TRBV11-2|TRBD1|.|17
TGTGCCAGCAGCTCCCCTCCGGGACAGGGGTACCAAGAGACCCAGTACTTC
CASSSPPGQGYQETQYF
>TRBJ2-3|TRBV20-1|.|.|14
TGCAGTGCTAGTTTGGCAGGGAACACAGATACGCAGTATTTT
CSASLAGNTDTQYF
>TRBJ1-3|TRBV7-2|.|.|18
TGTGCCAGCAGCTTAGTGAGAGACATGACTAGGTCTGGAAACACCATATATTTT
CASSLVRDMTRSGNTIYF
>TRBJ2-1|TRBV5-5|.|.|14
TGTGCCAGCGGCCTTTCTAGGGGTAACAATGAGCAGTTCTTC
CASGLSRGNNEQFF
>TRBJ1-1|TRBV24-1|TRBD1|.|14
TGTGCCACGATGGCTACAGGGGTGAGCACTGAAGCTTTCTTT
CATMATGVSTEAFF
>TRBJ2-7|TRBV6-5|TRBD1|.|13
TGTGCCAGCAGTAGACAGGGAACCTACGAGCAGTACTTC
CASSRQGTYEQYF
>TRBJ2-1|TRBV5-6|TRBD2|few|16
TGTGCCAGCAGCCCGGGGGGGATGGGCTCCTACAATGAGCAGTTCTTC
CASSPGGMGSYNEQFF
>TRBJ2-1|TRBV11-1|TRBD2|few|16
TGTGCCAGCAGCTTAACTACAGGACTAGCGGGGGGTGAGCAGTTCTTC
CASSLTTGLAGGEQFF
>TRBJ1-2|TRBV5-1|.|.|15
TGCGCCAGCAGCTTGGGCGTGGAAGCGGGCTATGGCTACACCTTC
CASSLGVEAGYGYTF
>TRBJ2-4|TRBV5-6|TRBD1|.|14
TGTGCCAGCAGCTTCCAGGGGGTAATAAACATTCAGTACTTC
CASSFQGVINIQYF
>TRBJ1-2|TRBV18|.|few|12
TGTGCCAGTTCCACAGGGAACTATGGCTACACCTTC
CASSTGNYGYTF
>TRBJ2-1|TRBV20-1|TRBD2|.|15
TGCAGTGCTAGTGGGCTAGCGGGGACTTACAATGAGCAGTTCTTC
CSASGLAGTYNEQFF
>TRBJ2-2|TRBV24-1|.|.|15
TGTGCCACCCCGAGTCACAGTTGGCAGTCCGGGGAGCTGTTTTTT
CATPSHSWQSGELFF
>TRBJ2-2|TRBV24-1|TRBD2|.|16
TGTGCCACCAGTGATTACACTAGCGGTCTCACCGGGGAGCTGTTTTTT
CATSDYTSGLTGELFF
>TRBJ2-1|TRBV7-3|TRBD1|.|18
TGTGCCAGCAGCTTAGGACCTACAGGGGCACCCCTAGGCAATGAGCAGTTCTTC
CASSLGPTGAPLGNEQFF
>TRBJ1-2|TRBV9|TRBD1|.|14
TGTGCCAGCAGCGCCGCCCAGGGGGCGAATGGCTACACCTTC
CASSAAQGANGYTF
>TRBJ1-6|TRBV10-1|.|.|16
TGCGCCAGCAGTGGGGGGGGCAGCTCCTATAATTCACCCCTCCACTTT
CASSGGGSSYNSPLHF
>TRBJ2-7|TRBV15|.|.|13
TGTGCCACCAGCAGAGATCGTGGATACGAGGGGTACTTC
CATSRDRGYEGYF
>TRBJ1-4|TRBV7-2|.|.|15
TGTGCCAGCAGCTTAGGATCCAGGGGAAATGAAAAACTGTTTTTT
CASSLGSRGNEKLFF
>TRBJ1-3|TRBV12-3/TRBV12-4|TRBD1|few|13
TGTGCCAGCGGGACAGAACCCTTTAGCACCATATATTTT
CASGTEPFSTIYF
>TRBJ1-6|TRBV7-2|.|few|15
TGTGCCAGCAGCTTAGGTTTTCCGGGTAGTACACCCCTCCACTTT
CASSLGFPGSTPLHF
>TRBJ1-4|TRBV19|.|.|14
TGTGCCAGTACCCCGGACAGTTTCGTGAAGGGTCTGTTTTTT
CASTPDSFVKGLFF
>TRBJ2-2|TRBV6-2/TRBV6-3|TRBD1|once|18
TGTGCCAGCAGTTACTGGCCCGGACAGGCAGGGAACACCGGGGAGCTGTTTTTT
CASSYWPGQAGNTGELFF
>TRBJ1-1|TRBV18|.|.|17
TGTGCCAGCTCACCCACAACTACAATTGCTGGGAACACTGAAGCTTTCTTT
CASSPTTTIAGNTEAFF
>TRBJ1-1|TRBV19|.|.|17
TGTGCCAGTAGTATTACCCGGTTCCGGGGGATGAACACTGAAGCTTTCTTT
CASSITRFRGMNTEAFF
>TRBJ2-7|TRBV19|TRBD2|.|15
TGTGCCACTAGGGTAGCGGGAGTCGAACCCTACGAGCAGTACTTC
CATRVAGVEPYEQYF
>TRBJ1-6|TRBV6-2/TRBV6-3|TRBD1|.|15
TGTGCCAGCAGTGGGACAGGGGCGGATAATTCACCCCTCCACTTT
CASSGTGADNSPLHF
>TRBJ2-7|TRBV15|.|.|13
TGTGCCACCAGCAGCGGGACACACTACGAGCAGTACTTC
CATSSGTHYEQYF
>TRBJ1-3|TRBV7-3|.|.|13
TGTGCCAGCAGCTCGGGTCCTGGAAACACCATATATTTT
CASSSGPGNTIYF
>TRBJ2-1|TRBV7-9|TRBD2|once|15
TGTGCCAGCAGCTTACTAGCGGGACCGCGCAATGAGCAGTTCTTC
CASSLLAGPRNEQFF
>TRBJ1-1|TRBV2|TRBD1|.|15
TGTGCCAGCAGTGAAGGTGAGGGGGCGTGGACTGAAGCTTTCTTT
CASSEGEGAWTEAFF
>TRBJ2-1|TRBV5-4|TRBD2|.|15
TGTGCCAGCAGCTTGGGGTCTTCCCGGGGGGATGAGCAGTTCTTC
CASSLGSSRGDEQFF
>TRBJ2-1|TRBV4-1|.|.|17
TGCGCCAGCAGCCAAGACCCCCTCCGGGGAATCTACAATGAGCAGTTCTTC
CASSQDPLRGIYNEQFF
>TRBJ2-2|TRBV5-6|.|.|14
TGTGCCAGCAGCTTATACAGCCTCACCGGGGAGCTGTTTTTT
CASSLYSLTGELFF
>TRBJ1-2|TRBV28|TRBD1|.|18
TGTGCCAGCAGTCCCCTTCGGGACAGCGCCTGGGGTAACTATGGCTACACCTTC
CASSPLRDSAWGNYGYTF
>TRBJ2-4|TRBV5-1|.|once|15
TGCGCCAGCAGCCCGGAAATGGCAGGGATCAACATTCAGTACTTC
CASSPEMAGINIQYF